Below are 3 T cell receptor beta chains sequenced from a single sample in a study of blood T cell repertoires in COVID-19. Measured with immunoSEQ multiplex PCR; TCRdb has only the in-frame clones, and not every one. The top ten hold roughly 1.2% of the sample, which has 90,000 to 120,000 clones, about 89% seen once. The sample comprised peripheral blood. All receptors come from a woman aged 25 to 39 with acute or convalescent COVID-19.

This clone was detected once. Its ends do not fully match the called genes, so a read error is possible. V is TRBV12-3 or TRBV12-4 and J is TRBJ2-3; no clear D. The CDR3 sequence is 11 residues long. DNA for the CDR3: TGTGCCAGCAGTTTAAAGAGAGCCTTGGTTTTT. It specifies CASSLKRALVF.

CDR3 region: CASRQTPMEGTGELFF. In nucleotides, the CDR3 is TGCGCCAGCAGACAAACGCCGATGGAGGGGACCGGGGAGCTGTTTTTT. The V and J genes are TRBV4-3 and TRBJ2-2; tentatively, D is TRBD2 (6 bases). The CDR3 sequence is 16 residues long. The germline gives CDR1 LGHNA, CDR2 YSLEER. Deletions cut 6 bases from V and 5 bases from J, with 19 bases between.

This clone occurred a few times. V and J are TRBV28 and TRBJ2-1; D gene unclear. Germline assignment: CDR1 MDHEN and CDR2 SYDVKM. Trimming cost V 8 bases and J 8 bases, with 10 bases left between them. This CDR3 is 11 amino acids long. The CDR3, as DNA: TGTGCCAGCGCCGGCAGCGATGAGCAGTTCTTC. It translates to CASAGSDEQFF.